Given below is one TCR beta chain in context. Antigen specificity is unknown. This record comes from a study of T-cell memory formation after mild COVID-19. Study in general: There were largely donor-specific TCR clusters. Study findings and constraints: From day 15 to 85, contracting clones were balanced between CD4 and CD8, whereas later expanders leaned toward CD4+.

Trimming took 5 bases from V and 1 from J; bases not matched to a gene: 18. The CDR3 totals 20 residues. Per the germline V gene, CDR1 is SGHTA and CDR2 is FQGTGA. TCRdb re-called the 5' RACE reads through MiXCR, storing one row per CDR3 protein. The table shows under 300,000 distinct CDR3 sequences, with 15% to 20% occurring only once. The receptor was derived from a man in his late teens or twenties who had mild COVID-19 (a few samples of this study predate the infection). Cell type and time point are not known. What was sequenced was PBMCs or a T cell subset sorted from them (not recorded which). The V and J genes are TRBV7-3 and TRBJ2-3; 10 bases agree with TRBD2. The DNA for the CDR3 is TGTGCCAGCAGCGCCGGTGGGGCTAGCGGGGGCACCCAAGGCACAGATACGCAGTATTTT. Its protein product is CASSAGGASGGTQGTDTQYF. Full variable domain (remainder filled in from reference TRBV7-3 and TRBJ2-3): GAGVSQTPSNKVTEKGKYVELRCDPISGHTALYWYRQSLGQGPEFLIYFQGTGAADDSGLPNDRFFAVRPEGSVSTLKIQRTERGDSAVYLCASSAGGASGGTQGTDTQYFGPGTRLTVL.